The next 19 T cell receptor beta chains were all read from a single sample in a study of T cells in Graves' hyperthyroidism and ophthalmopathy. Researchers amplified the TCR beta CDR3 regions from RNA transcripts. The HTBI primer set served for first-round RT-PCR of the TCR CDR3. One entry per CDR3 protein results from TCRdb running MiXCR on the multiplex PCR reads. The sample lists a few hundred thousand distinct CDR3 sequences, under 25% occurring once. Specimen: blood. These receptors were obtained from a woman aged 70-85 years with Graves' ophthalmopathy.

This clonotype was counted only a few times. The chain uses TRBV30 and TRBJ2-7; the D gene is possibly TRBD2 (6 bases). The CDR3 covers 14 residues. Germline CDR1 and CDR2: GTSNPN and SVGIG (reference sequence). Between the trimmed V and J ends, which lost 8 bases and 4 bases, there was a span of 21 bases. For the CDR3, the DNA is TGTGCCACCGATGGGTGGGCGGGGAGATACGAGCAGTACTTC. It yields the protein CATDGWAGRYEQYF.

This clonotype was counted ten times or more. The genes are TRBV2 and TRBJ1-1; a weak D match, TRBD1 (6 bases). V was shortened by 9 bases and J by 2 bases, with 13 bases between the two germline ends. Germline V CDR1 and CDR2: SNHLY, FYNNEI. The CDR3 covers 13 residues. CDR3 protein: CARRGHLNTEAFF. The CDR3, as DNA: TGTGCCAGGCGGGGACACCTTAACACTGAAGCTTTCTTT. The whole variable domain, filled in from reference TRBV2 and TRBJ1-1, reads EPEVTQTPSHQVTQMGQEVILRCVPISNHLYFYWYRQILGQKVEFLVSFYNNEISEKSEIFDDQFSVERPDGSNFTLKIRSTKLEDSAMYFCARRGHLNTEAFFGQGTRLTVV.

This clonotype was counted between two and nine times. The V and J genes are TRBV30 and TRBJ1-6, with D perhaps matching TRBD1 (6 bases). CDR3 size: 14 residues. CDR1 is GTSNPN and CDR2 is SVGIG in the germline V gene (reference sequence). V lost 1 base to trimming and J lost 10 bases, with 14 bases between them. Written as DNA, the CDR3 is TGTGCCTGGAGTGCGCCGGGACACCAATCACCCCTCCACTTT. The encoded protein is CAWSAPGHQSPLHF.

The chain uses TRBV2 and TRBJ2-7; D might be TRBD1 (6 bases). Looked up from germline, CDR1 is SNHLY and CDR2 is FYNNEI. V gave up 4 bases and J gave up 3 bases, with 13 bases separating them. The CDR3 is 14 amino acids. The CDR3 spells CASSGQGISYEQYF. The CDR3 DNA reads TGTGCCAGCAGTGGGCAGGGGATAAGCTACGAGCAGTACTTC.

This clonotype was seen a few times. The V gene is TRBV19, the J gene TRBJ1-5; D gene ambiguous. Germline assignment: CDR1 LNHDA and CDR2 SQIVND (reference sequence). This CDR3 comprises 13 residues. V gave up 2 bases and J gave up 5 bases, with 7 bases separating them. Here the CDR3 reads CASSINEDQPQHF. The CDR3 DNA sequence: TGTGCCAGTAGTATAAACGAGGATCAGCCCCAGCATTTT. Combining the CDR3 with reference TRBV19 and TRBJ1-5 gives the whole variable domain DGGITQSPKYLFRKEGQNVTLSCEQNLNHDAMYWYRQDPGQGLRLIYYSQIVNDFQKGDIAEGYSVSREKKESFPLTVTSAQKNPTAFYLCASSINEDQPQHFGDGTRLSIL.

The V gene is TRBV10-3, the J gene TRBJ2-3; unclear D gene. CDR3 size: 13 residues. Germline V gives CDR1 ENHRY, CDR2 SYGVKD. Trimming stripped 7 bases from V and 1 base from J, with 9 bases between. For the CDR3, the DNA is TGTGCCATCACCCCGGGTGGCACAGATACGCAGTATTTT. Protein sequence: CAITPGGTDTQYF.

This chain links TRBV2 with TRBJ1-1; D gene unclear. Between the trimmed V and J ends, which lost 3 bases and 1 base, there was a span of 9 bases. Germline CDR1 SNHLY, CDR2 FYNNEI. The CDR3 is 14 amino acids. The CDR3 bases are TGTGCCAGCAGTGACAGACTGCCGAACACTGAAGCTTTCTTT. Translation gives CASSDRLPNTEAFF.

In its sample, this clonotype was seen once. The chain couples TRBV5-1 to TRBJ2-7; D is unresolved. Germline V gives CDR1 SGHRS, CDR2 YFSETQ. This CDR3 has 14 amino acids. V was pared by 4 bases and J by 1 base, with 12 bases between. The CDR3, as DNA: TGCGCCAGCAGCAGAACAGACGGTTCCTACGAGCAGTACTTC. As protein: CASSRTDGSYEQYF.

J is TRBJ2-1 and V is TRBV29-1; D ambiguous. The V gene's germline CDR1 is SQVTM and CDR2 ANQGSEA. The CDR3 runs to 14 residues. Trimming stripped 4 bases from V and 0 bases from J, with 10 bases between. The CDR3 loop reads CSVAQVSSYNEQFF. The DNA for the CDR3 is TGCAGCGTTGCGCAGGTTAGCTCCTACAATGAGCAGTTCTTC.

The chain carries TRBV20-1 and TRBJ2-3; 7 bases agree with TRBD2. CDR1 is DFQATT and CDR2 is SNEGSKA in the germline V gene (reference sequence). This CDR3 contains 19 residues. The ends lost 3 bases at V and 4 bases at J; junction bases unmatched: 22. In nucleotides, the CDR3 is TGCAGTGCTAGCCTCCCGGGGTCTGGTGTGGCGGGAGAGGCAGATACGCAGTATTTT. It yields the protein CSASLPGSGVAGEADTQYF.

The CDR3 spells CSAGQGLNQPQHF. As DNA, the CDR3 is TGCAGTGCTGGACAGGGTTTGAATCAGCCCCAGCATTTT. The J gene is TRBJ1-5, the V gene TRBV20-1; TRBD1 matches 8 bases. Germline-derived CDR1 and CDR2 are DFQATT and SNEGSKA (reference sequence). This CDR3 has 13 residues. V shed 5 bases, J shed 4 bases, and the junction held 4 bases outside the gene matches.

CDR3 in DNA: TGTGCCAGCAGTTACGGGGCGGGAGGGCCGAAGATTCAGTACTTC. Amino acids: CASSYGAGGPKIQYF. This chain links TRBV6-2 or TRBV6-3 with TRBJ2-4; 9 bases map to TRBD2. V dropped 2 bases and J dropped 10; count of bases not matched to a gene: 9. CDR1 and CDR2 (germline): MNHEY, SVGEGT. The CDR3 is 15 amino acids.

This clonotype was counted a few times. The chain recombines TRBV7-9 with TRBJ2-7, with 7 bases aligning to TRBD1. The CDR3 has 14 amino acids. Germline V gene sequence: CDR1 SEHNR, CDR2 FQNEAQ (reference sequence). V gave up 3 bases and J gave up 5 bases; unmatched junction bases: 7. CDR3 sequence reads: CASSFTGERDEQYF. For the CDR3, the DNA is TGTGCCAGCAGCTTTACAGGGGAACGGGACGAGCAGTACTTC.

This clonotype was counted a few times. The chain carries TRBV28 and TRBJ1-5; no definite D call. V was shortened by 1 base and J by 4 bases, with 14 bases between the two germline ends. The CDR3 contains 16 residues. Germline V CDR1 and CDR2: MDHEN, SYDVKM. CDR3 sequence reads: CASSLLAWATNQPQHF. CDR3 in DNA: TGTGCCAGCAGTTTATTAGCCTGGGCCACTAATCAGCCCCAGCATTTT.

The chain couples TRBV7-3 to TRBJ2-2; 7 positions match TRBD2. V shed 3 bases, J shed 2 bases, and the junction held 6 bases outside the gene matches. This CDR3 comprises 16 residues. Germline V lookup: CDR1 SGHTA, CDR2 FQGTGA. CDR3 DNA: TGTGCCAGCAGCTTGCTGGGAGGGAAAAACACCGGGGAGCTGTTTTTT. This sequence encodes CASSLLGGKNTGELFF.

The rearrangement uses TRBV28 and TRBJ1-5; no reliable D call. The germline V and J ends were trimmed by 0 bases and 0 bases, with 9 bases remaining between them. The length of the CDR3 is 16 residues. From germline, CDR1 is MDHEN and CDR2 SYDVKM. CDR3 region: CASSLWGGLSNQPQHF. The CDR3 coding sequence is TGTGCCAGCAGTTTATGGGGAGGGCTTAGCAATCAGCCCCAGCATTTT. Drawing the rest from reference TRBV28 and TRBJ1-5, the complete variable domain is DVKVTQSSRYLVKRTGEKVFLECVQDMDHENMFWYRQDPGLGLRLIYFSYDVKMKEKGDIPEGYSVSREKKERFSLILESASTNQTSMYLCASSLWGGLSNQPQHFGDGTRLSIL.

This clonotype was seen ten or more times. The chain links TRBV28 to TRBJ1-4, with 8 positions matching TRBD1. V shed 6 bases and J 6 bases; nucleotides not matched to a gene: 12. The CDR3 spans 16 residues. Germline CDR1 and CDR2: MDHEN and SYDVKM. The DNA of the CDR3 is TGTGCCAGCAGCTCCCACTCACAGGGGGGGGATGAAAAACTGTTTTTT. Its protein product is CASSSHSQGGDEKLFF.

The sample holds a few counts of this clonotype. The CDR3 loop is CAWSPNNQPQHF. The CDR3 region has the DNA TGTGCCTGGAGCCCTAACAATCAGCCCCAGCATTTT. V is TRBV30 and J is TRBJ1-5; D is uncertain. Germline V gene lookup returns CDR1 GTSNPN and CDR2 SVGIG (reference sequence). CDR3 size: 12 residues. The V end lost 3 bases, the J end lost 3 bases, and 6 bases lay between the germline ends.

This clonotype has a handful of counts. The rearrangement links TRBV15 to TRBJ1-5; the match to TRBD1 covers 8 bases. This CDR3 has 15 residues. Germline loops: CDR1 LNHNV, CDR2 YYDKDF (reference sequence). The V gene end was trimmed by 4 bases and the J gene end by 2 bases; junction bases not matched to a gene: 4. The CDR3: CATSKQGAGNQPQHF. DNA of the CDR3: TGTGCCACCAGCAAGCAGGGGGCCGGCAATCAGCCCCAGCATTTT.